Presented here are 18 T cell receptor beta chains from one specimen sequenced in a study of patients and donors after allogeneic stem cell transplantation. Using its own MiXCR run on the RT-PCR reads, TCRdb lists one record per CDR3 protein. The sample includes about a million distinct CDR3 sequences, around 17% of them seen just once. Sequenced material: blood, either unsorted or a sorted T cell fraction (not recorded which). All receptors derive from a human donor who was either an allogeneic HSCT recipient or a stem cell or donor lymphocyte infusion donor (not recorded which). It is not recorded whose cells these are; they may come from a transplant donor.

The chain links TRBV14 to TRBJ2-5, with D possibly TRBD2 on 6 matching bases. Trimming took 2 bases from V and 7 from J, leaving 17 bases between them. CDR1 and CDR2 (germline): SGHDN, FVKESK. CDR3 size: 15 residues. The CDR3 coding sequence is TGTGCCAGCAGCCAAATCACCTCCTCGGAGGGGACCCAGTACTTC. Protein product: CASSQITSSEGTQYF.

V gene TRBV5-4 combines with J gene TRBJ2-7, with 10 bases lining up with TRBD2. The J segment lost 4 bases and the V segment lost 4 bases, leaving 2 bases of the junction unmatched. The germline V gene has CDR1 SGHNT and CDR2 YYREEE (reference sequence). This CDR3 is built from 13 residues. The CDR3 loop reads CASSKLAGYEQYF. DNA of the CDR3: TGTGCCAGCAGCAAACTAGCGGGGTACGAGCAGTACTTC. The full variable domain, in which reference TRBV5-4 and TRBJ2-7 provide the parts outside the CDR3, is ETGVTQSPTHLIKTRGQQVTLRCSSQSGHNTVSWYQQALGQGPQFIFQYYREEENGRGNFPPRFSGLQFPNYSSELNVNALELDDSALYLCASSKLAGYEQYFGPGTRLTVT.

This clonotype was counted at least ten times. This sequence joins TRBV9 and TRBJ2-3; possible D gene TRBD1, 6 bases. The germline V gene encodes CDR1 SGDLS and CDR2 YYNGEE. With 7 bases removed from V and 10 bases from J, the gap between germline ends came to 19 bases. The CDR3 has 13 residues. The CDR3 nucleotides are TGTGCCAGCGGGGGAAGTGGGACACCGGCGCAGTATTTT. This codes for CASGGSGTPAQYF.

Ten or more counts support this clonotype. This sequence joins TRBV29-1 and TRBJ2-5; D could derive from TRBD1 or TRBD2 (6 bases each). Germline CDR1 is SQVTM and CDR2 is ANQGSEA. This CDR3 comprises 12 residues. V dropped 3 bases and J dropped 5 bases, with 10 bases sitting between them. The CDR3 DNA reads TGCAGCGTTGAGAGAGGGGGGGAGACCCAGTACTTC. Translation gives CSVERGGETQYF.

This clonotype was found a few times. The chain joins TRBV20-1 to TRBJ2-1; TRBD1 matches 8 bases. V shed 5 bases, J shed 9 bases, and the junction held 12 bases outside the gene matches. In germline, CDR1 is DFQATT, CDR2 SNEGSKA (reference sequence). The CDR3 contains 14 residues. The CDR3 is CSAPSIQGVVEQFF. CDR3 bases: TGCAGTGCTCCCTCTATACAGGGGGTGGTTGAGCAGTTCTTC.

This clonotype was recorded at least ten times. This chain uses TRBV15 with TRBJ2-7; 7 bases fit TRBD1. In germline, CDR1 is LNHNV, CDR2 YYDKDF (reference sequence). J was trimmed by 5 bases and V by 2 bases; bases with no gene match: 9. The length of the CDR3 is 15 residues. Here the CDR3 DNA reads TGTGCCACCAGCAGATCCTCGGGACAGTTTAACGAGCAGTACTTC. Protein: CATSRSSGQFNEQYF.

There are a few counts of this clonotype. DNA of the CDR3: TGCGCCAGCAGCCAACCGACAGGGGGTGACTATGGCTACACCTTC. This encodes CASSQPTGGDYGYTF. The gene calls are TRBV4-1 and TRBJ1-2, with TRBD1 identical over 9 bases. The V gene's germline CDR1 is MGHRA and CDR2 YSYEKL. V trimming: 2 bases; J trimming: 3 bases; junction bases outside the gene matches: 4. The CDR3 spans 15 residues.

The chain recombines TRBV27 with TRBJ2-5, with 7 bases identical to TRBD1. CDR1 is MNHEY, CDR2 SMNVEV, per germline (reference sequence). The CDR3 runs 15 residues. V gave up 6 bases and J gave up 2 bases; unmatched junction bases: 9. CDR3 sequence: CASRGPGTAQETQYF. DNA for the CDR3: TGTGCCAGCAGAGGCCCTGGGACAGCTCAAGAGACCCAGTACTTC.

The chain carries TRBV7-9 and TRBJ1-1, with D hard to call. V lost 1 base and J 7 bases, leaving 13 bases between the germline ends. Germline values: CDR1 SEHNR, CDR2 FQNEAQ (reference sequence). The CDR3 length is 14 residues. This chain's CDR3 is CASSLGPSGVEAFF. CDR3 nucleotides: TGTGCCAGCAGCTTAGGACCCTCTGGGGTTGAAGCTTTCTTT.

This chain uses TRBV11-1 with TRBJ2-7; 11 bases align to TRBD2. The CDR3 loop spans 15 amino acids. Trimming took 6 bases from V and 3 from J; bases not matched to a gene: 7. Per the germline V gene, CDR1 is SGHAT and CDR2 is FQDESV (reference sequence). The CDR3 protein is CASSLLAGVIYEQYF. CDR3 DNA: TGTGCCAGCAGTTTACTAGCGGGAGTAATCTACGAGCAGTACTTC.

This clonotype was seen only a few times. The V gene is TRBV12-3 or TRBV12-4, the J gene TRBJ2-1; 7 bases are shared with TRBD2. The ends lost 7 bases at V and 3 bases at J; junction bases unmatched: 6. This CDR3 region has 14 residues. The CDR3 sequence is CASMLAAYYNEQFF. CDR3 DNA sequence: TGTGCCAGCATGCTAGCGGCTTACTACAATGAGCAGTTCTTC.

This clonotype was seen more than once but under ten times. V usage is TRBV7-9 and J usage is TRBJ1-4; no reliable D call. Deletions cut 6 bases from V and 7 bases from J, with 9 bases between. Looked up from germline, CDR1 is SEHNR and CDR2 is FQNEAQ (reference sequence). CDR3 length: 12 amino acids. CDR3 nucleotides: TGTGCCAGCAGTCGGGGTAGTGAAAAACTGTTTTTT. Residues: CASSRGSEKLFF.

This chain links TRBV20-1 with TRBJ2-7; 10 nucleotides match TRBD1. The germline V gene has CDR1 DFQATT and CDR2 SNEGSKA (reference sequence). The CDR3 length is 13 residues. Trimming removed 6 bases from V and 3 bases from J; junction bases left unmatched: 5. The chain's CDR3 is CSADRTGGYEQYF. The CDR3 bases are TGCAGTGCCGATCGGACAGGGGGCTACGAGCAGTACTTC.

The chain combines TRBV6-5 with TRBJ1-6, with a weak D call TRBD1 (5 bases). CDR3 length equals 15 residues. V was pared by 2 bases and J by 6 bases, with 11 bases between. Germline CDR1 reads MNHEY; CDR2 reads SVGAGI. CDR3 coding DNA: TGTGCCAGCAGTTACACCCAGGGCGCTAATTCACCCCTCCACTTT. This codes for CASSYTQGANSPLHF.

The CDR3 spells CASSLMGRGETQYF. CDR3 nucleotide sequence: TGCGCCAGCAGCTTGATGGGCAGGGGAGAGACCCAGTACTTC. The V call is TRBV5-1, the J call TRBJ2-5; maybe TRBD1 (6 bases). Trimming shortened V by 1 base and J by 4 bases, and 11 bases separated the two germline ends. CDR3 size: 14 residues. Germline loops: CDR1 SGHRS, CDR2 YFSETQ.

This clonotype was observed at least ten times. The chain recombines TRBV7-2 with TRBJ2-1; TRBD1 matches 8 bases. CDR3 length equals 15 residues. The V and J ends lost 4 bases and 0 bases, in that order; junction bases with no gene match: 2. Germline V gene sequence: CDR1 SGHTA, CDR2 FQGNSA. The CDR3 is CASSSDRGSYNEQFF. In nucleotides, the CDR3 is TGTGCCAGCAGCTCAGACAGGGGCTCCTACAATGAGCAGTTCTTC.

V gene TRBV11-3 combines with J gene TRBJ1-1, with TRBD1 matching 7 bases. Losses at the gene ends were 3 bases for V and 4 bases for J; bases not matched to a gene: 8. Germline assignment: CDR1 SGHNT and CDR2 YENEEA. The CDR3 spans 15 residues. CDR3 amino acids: CASSLDGQVGTEAFF. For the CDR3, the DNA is TGTGCCAGCAGCTTGGACGGACAGGTGGGCACTGAAGCTTTCTTT.

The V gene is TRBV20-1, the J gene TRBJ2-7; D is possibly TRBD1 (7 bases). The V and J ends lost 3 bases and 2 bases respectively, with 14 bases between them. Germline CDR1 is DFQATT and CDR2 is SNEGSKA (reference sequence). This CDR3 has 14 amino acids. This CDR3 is CSASWRGRAYEQYF. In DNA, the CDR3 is TGCAGTGCTAGTTGGAGGGGGCGAGCCTACGAGCAGTACTTC.